This record covers a single T cell receptor beta chain. Its antigen is not identified. Whole blood supplied total RNA, and T cells were not sorted. In preparing each TCR library, 3,000 to 4,500 ng of total RNA was used. From the 5' RACE reads, TCRdb lists one entry per CDR3 protein and no DNA. In all, the sample yields 90,000 to 110,000 distinct CDR3 sequences. The CDR3 runs to 15 residues. Germline CDR1 and CDR2: SGHTA and FQGTGA. This entry comes from a study of monozygotic twins with inflammatory bowel disease. General study points: With others, IBD patients shared fewer clonotypes than healthy twins did, especially with disease activity.

The chain couples TRBV7-3 to TRBJ2-1; the TCRdb D gene call, TRBD2, has no DNA to confirm it. The sequence was obtained from a human donor with ulcerative colitis or Crohn's disease, or a healthy co-twin of an affected twin (not recorded which). The sample consisted of blood. The CDR3 is CASSSLAGDSYEQFF.